The sequence of this TCR beta chain was determined in a study of ipilimumab plus nivolumab after autologous stem cell transplantation. Study context: Typical patient got roughly 5 ipilimumab doses and seven to nine nivolumab doses (median).

Produced via immunoSEQ multiplex PCR; TCRdb's table is partial and in-frame only. The data show 9,400 or so clones, with 60% to 70% seen just once and around 16% held by the top ten. Per germline, CDR1 SGHKS and CDR2 YYEKEE (reference sequence). Trimming stripped 7 bases from V and 1 base from J, with 14 bases between. This CDR3 has 14 amino acids. The table lists this clone with a few counts. Ipilimumab, 1 mg/kg, started 14 to 28 days after autologous transplant. This sequence joins TRBV5-5 and TRBJ1-2; D not certain. This sequence originates from a female donor with multiple myeloma. Specimen: PBMCs, collected in a trial of ipilimumab plus nivolumab as post-transplant consolidation. CDR3: CASASPGVNYGYTF. The DNA of the CDR3 is TGTGCCAGCGCTTCCCCAGGAGTTAACTATGGCTACACCTTC. Variable domain in full (rest from reference TRBV5-5 and TRBJ1-2): DAGVTQSPTHLIKTRGQQVTLRCSPISGHKSVSWYQQVLGQGPQFIFQYYEKEERGRGNFPDRFSARQFPNYSSELNVNALLLGDSALYLCASASPGVNYGYTFGSGTRLTVV.